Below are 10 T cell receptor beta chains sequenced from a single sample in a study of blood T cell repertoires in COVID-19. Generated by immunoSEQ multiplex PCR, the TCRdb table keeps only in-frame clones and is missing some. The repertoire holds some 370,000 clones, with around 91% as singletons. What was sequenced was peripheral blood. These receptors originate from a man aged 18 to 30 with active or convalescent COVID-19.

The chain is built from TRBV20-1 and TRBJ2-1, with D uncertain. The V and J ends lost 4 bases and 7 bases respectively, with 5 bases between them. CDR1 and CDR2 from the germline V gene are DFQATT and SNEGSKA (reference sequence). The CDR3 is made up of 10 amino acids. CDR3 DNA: TGCAGTGCTAACCGGAATGAGCAGTTCTTC. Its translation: CSANRNEQFF.

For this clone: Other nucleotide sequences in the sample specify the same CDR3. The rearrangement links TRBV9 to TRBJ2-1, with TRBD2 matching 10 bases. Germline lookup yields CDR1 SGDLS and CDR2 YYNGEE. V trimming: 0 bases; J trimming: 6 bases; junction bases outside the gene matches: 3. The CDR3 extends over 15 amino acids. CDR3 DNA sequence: TGTGCCAGCAGCGTAGCGAGCGGGGGGGCCAATGAGCAGTTCTTC. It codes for CASSVASGGANEQFF.

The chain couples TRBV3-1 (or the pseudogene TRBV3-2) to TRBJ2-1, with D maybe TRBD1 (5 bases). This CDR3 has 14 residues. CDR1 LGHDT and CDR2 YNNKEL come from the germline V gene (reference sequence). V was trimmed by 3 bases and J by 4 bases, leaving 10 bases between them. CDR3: CASSQPRGYNEQFF. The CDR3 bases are TGTGCCAGCAGCCAGCCAAGGGGATACAATGAGCAGTTCTTC.

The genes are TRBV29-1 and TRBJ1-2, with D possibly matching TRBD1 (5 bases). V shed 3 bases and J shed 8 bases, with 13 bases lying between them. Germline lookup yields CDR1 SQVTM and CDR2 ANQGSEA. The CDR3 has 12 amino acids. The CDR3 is CSVDGADLGYTF. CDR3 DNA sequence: TGCAGCGTTGATGGGGCAGATTTAGGCTACACCTTC.

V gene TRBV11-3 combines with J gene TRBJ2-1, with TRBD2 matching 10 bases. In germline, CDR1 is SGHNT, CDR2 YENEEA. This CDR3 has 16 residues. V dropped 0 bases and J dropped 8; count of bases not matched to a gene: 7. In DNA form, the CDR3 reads TGTGCCAGCAGCTTAGATAGCGGGGGGAGTGGAGATGAGCAGTTCTTC. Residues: CASSLDSGGSGDEQFF.

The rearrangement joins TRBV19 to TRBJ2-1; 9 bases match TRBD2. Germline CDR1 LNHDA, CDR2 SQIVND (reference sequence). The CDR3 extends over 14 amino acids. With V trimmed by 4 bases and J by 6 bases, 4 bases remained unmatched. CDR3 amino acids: CASSSGGAGNEQFF. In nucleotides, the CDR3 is TGTGCCAGTAGTAGCGGGGGGGCCGGCAATGAGCAGTTCTTC.

CDR3 nucleotide sequence: TGTGCCCGAGTAATGAACACTGAAGCTTTCTTT. Translation gives CARVMNTEAFF. This sequence joins TRBV7-9 and TRBJ1-1, with D unresolved. Trimming removed 11 bases at V and 0 bases at J, with 7 bases between. Germline assignment: CDR1 SEHNR and CDR2 FQNEAQ (reference sequence). The CDR3 runs 11 residues. The variable domain in full, completed from reference TRBV7-9 and TRBJ1-1, reads DTGVSQNPRHKITKRGQNVTFRCDPISEHNRLYWYRQTLGQGPEFLTYFQNEAQLEKSRLLSDRFSAERPKGSFSTLEIQRTEQGDSAMYLCARVMNTEAFFGQGTRLTVV.

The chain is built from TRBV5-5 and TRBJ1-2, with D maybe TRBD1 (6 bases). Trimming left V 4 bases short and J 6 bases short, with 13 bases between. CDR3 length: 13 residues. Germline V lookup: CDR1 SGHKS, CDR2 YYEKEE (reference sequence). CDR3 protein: CASSPRGADGYTF. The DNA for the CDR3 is TGTGCCAGCAGCCCTCGGGGGGCGGATGGCTACACCTTC. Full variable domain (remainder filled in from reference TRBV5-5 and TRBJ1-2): DAGVTQSPTHLIKTRGQQVTLRCSPISGHKSVSWYQQVLGQGPQFIFQYYEKEERGRGNFPDRFSARQFPNYSSELNVNALLLGDSALYLCASSPRGADGYTFGSGTRLTVV.

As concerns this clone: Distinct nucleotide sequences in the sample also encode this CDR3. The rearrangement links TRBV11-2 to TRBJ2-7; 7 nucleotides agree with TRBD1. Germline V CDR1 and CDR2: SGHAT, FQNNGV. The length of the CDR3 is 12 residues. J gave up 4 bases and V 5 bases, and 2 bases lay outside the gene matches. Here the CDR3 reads CASSKQGYEQYF. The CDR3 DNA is TGTGCCAGCAGCAAACAGGGGTACGAGCAGTACTTC.

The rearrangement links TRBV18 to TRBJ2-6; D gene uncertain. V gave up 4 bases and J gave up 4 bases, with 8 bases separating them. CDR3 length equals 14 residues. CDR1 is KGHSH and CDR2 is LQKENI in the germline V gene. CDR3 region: CASSLQLGANVLTF. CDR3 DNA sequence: TGTGCCAGCTCACTCCAGTTGGGGGCCAACGTCCTGACTTTC. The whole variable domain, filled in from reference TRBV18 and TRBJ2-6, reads NAGVMQNPRHLVRRRGQEARLRCSPMKGHSHVYWYRQLPEEGLKFMVYLQKENIIDESGMPKERFSAEFPKEGPSILRIQQVVRGDSAAYFCASSLQLGANVLTFGAGSRLTVL.